Listed below are T cell receptor beta chains from one sample, sequenced in a study of spatial heterogeneity in lung cancer. One entry per CDR3 protein, called by TCRdb with MiXCR from the 5' RACE reads. The table shows 45,000 to 55,000 distinct CDR3 sequences, with around 5.2% occurring only once. Sequencing used PBMCs, obtained at surgery. The source is a male donor with early-stage non-small cell lung cancer. Each CDR3 is given with its conserved first and last residue. Fields, in order: clone size, D gene, V gene, J gene, CDR3 protein, CDR3 DNA. D genes are given only for firm matches. Clone size appears in some rows only: once, few, many, or a class for an expanded clone.

.	.	TRBV9	TRBJ1-2	CASSPSGGPFYGYTF	TGTGCCAGCAGCCCCTCCGGGGGGCCATTCTATGGCTACACCTTC
many	.	TRBV7-9	TRBJ2-3	CASSPRASGRTSTDTQYF	TGTGCCAGCAGCCCTAGGGCAAGTGGGAGGACAAGCACAGATACGCAGTATTTT
many	TRBD2	TRBV7-9	TRBJ2-1	CASSPRLAGSSNEQFF	TGTGCCAGCAGCCCGCGACTAGCGGGATCGAGTAATGAGCAGTTCTTC
many	.	TRBV4-2	TRBJ2-3	CASSHLAEWASDTQYF	TGTGCCAGCAGCCACCTAGCCGAATGGGCTTCAGATACGCAGTATTTT
many	.	TRBV7-9	TRBJ2-7	CASTSAGGTGEQYF	TGTGCCAGCACCTCCGCCGGCGGAACAGGGGAGCAGTACTTC
many	.	TRBV10-3	TRBJ2-2	CAISIYTGELFF	TGTGCCATCAGTATTTACACCGGGGAGCTGTTTTTT
many	.	TRBV7-9	TRBJ2-1	CASSWLPGTDVDEQFF	TGTGCCAGCAGCTGGTTGCCCGGGACTGACGTCGATGAGCAGTTCTTC
many	TRBD2	TRBV29-1	TRBJ2-1	CSVVGLAGGKLHNEQFF	TGCAGCGTTGTGGGACTAGCGGGAGGAAAACTACACAATGAGCAGTTCTTC
many	TRBD1	TRBV12-3/TRBV12-4	TRBJ2-7	CASSLMGQGNEQYF	TGTGCCAGCAGTTTAATGGGACAGGGGAACGAGCAGTACTTC
many	TRBD1	TRBV7-2	TRBJ2-5	CASSLTGGQETQYF	TGTGCCAGCAGCTTAACAGGGGGCCAAGAGACCCAGTACTTC